The 7 T cell receptor beta chains below come from one sample, sequenced in a study of cytomegalovirus exposure and HLA in healthy donors. PCR used 60 Vbeta primers and 13 Jbeta primers. Method: immunoSEQ multiplex PCR; TCRdb's copy keeps in-frame clones and lacks some. The sample records more than 250,000 clones, around 90% being singletons. Sequenced input: PBMCs. The source is a woman younger than 35 in good health and CMV-seronegative.

The CDR3 sequence: CASSIGGRGQPQHF. CDR3 DNA: TGTGCCAGTAGTATAGGGGGCAGGGGTCAGCCCCAGCATTTT. The chain uses TRBV19 and TRBJ1-5, with D possibly matching TRBD1 (6 bases). Germline-derived CDR1 and CDR2 are LNHDA and SQIVND (reference sequence). The CDR3 consists of 14 residues. V lost 1 base and J lost 6, with 10 bases in between.

The V gene is TRBV7-9, the J gene TRBJ2-7; TRBD1 aligns across 9 bases. CDR1 is SEHNR and CDR2 is FQNEAQ in the germline V gene (reference sequence). This CDR3 is 16 amino acids long. V was clipped by 5 bases and J by 3 bases; unmatched bases: 11. The CDR3 region is CASSADRGGGVYEQYF. The CDR3 nucleotides are TGTGCCAGCAGCGCGGACAGGGGAGGGGGTGTCTACGAGCAGTACTTC.

The V and J genes are TRBV5-6 and TRBJ1-5; perhaps TRBD1 as D (6 bases). Trimming cost V 4 bases and J 4 bases, with 12 bases left between them. This CDR3 is built from 14 residues. Looked up from germline, CDR1 is SGHDT and CDR2 is YYEEEE. The CDR3 DNA reads TGTGCCAGCAGCACCCTCAGGGGAAATCAGCCCCAGCATTTT. Protein product: CASSTLRGNQPQHF.

This clone was counted once. The chain is built from TRBV7-6 and TRBJ1-4, with TRBD1 as a possible D gene (5 bases). Germline V lookup: CDR1 SGHVS, CDR2 FNYEAQ. The V gene lost 1 base and the J gene lost 10 bases, with 22 bases spanning the gap. This CDR3 comprises 17 residues. CDR3 bases: TGTGCCAGCAGCTTAGTAGTTGGCGGGGACTTAAGTGGAAAACTGTTTTTT. Protein: CASSLVVGGDLSGKLFF.

This chain connects TRBV5-4 to TRBJ2-1, with 7 nucleotides matching TRBD2. CDR3 length: 14 amino acids. CDR1 is SGHNT and CDR2 is YYREEE in the germline V gene (reference sequence). J lost 15 bases, V lost 0 bases, and 12 bases had no gene match. DNA for the CDR3: TGTGCCAGCAGCTTGGCTGGACTAGAAGGTGGAGGGTTCTTC. Translated, it gives CASSLAGLEGGGFF.

V gene TRBV7-9 combines with J gene TRBJ1-4; D is undetermined. Trimming shortened V by 5 bases and J by 1 base, and 11 bases separated the two germline ends. Germline values: CDR1 SEHNR, CDR2 FQNEAQ (reference sequence). The CDR3 loop spans 15 amino acids. CDR3 protein: CASSLPRETNEKLFF. The CDR3 bases are TGTGCCAGCAGCCTGCCTCGGGAAACTAATGAAAAACTGTTTTTT.

The rearrangement joins TRBV6-5 to TRBJ1-5; 9 bases are shared with TRBD1. Germline V gives CDR1 MNHEY, CDR2 SVGAGI. This CDR3 region has 15 residues. V lost 5 bases to trimming and J lost 4 bases; unmatched junction nucleotides: 6. CDR3 in DNA: TGTGCCAGCAGTAGAATAGGACAGGGGAATCAGCCCCAGCATTTT. Its protein is CASSRIGQGNQPQHF.